This TCR beta chain was retrieved from a study of shared clonotypes between healthy human individuals. Researchers ran the assay at a deep level. Measured with immunoSEQ multiplex PCR; TCRdb has only the in-frame clones, and not every one. The data hold hundreds of thousands of clones, with 85% to 95% observed a single time. CDR1 is MNHEY and CDR2 is SVGAGI in the germline V gene. This CDR3 has 10 amino acids. Terminally differentiated effector memory CD45RA+ cells were left out of the naive CD8 fraction, which was CD45RO-negative and positively selected for CCR7. Participating donors were healthy, HIV-negative adults free of recent acute infections or vaccinations. This clone has a single count.

The sequence was collected from a woman in her 30s in good health. The specimen was naive CD8+ T cells sorted from blood. The chain is built from TRBV6-5 and TRBJ2-7; D is undetermined. This chain's CDR3 is CALPCYEQYF. The CDR3 nucleotides are TGTGCTCTCCCCTGCTACGAGCAGTACTTC.